These 25 T cell receptor beta chains share one sample of origin, sequenced in a study of T cell repertoires in cytomegalovirus infection. The antigens of these receptors remain unknown. Using its own MiXCR run on the reads, TCRdb lists one record per CDR3 protein. The table records about 830,000 distinct CDR3 sequences, 32% of them present only once. This material consisted of cultured CD8+ T cells from PBMCs, taken from culture after CMV antigen stimulation. Source of these receptors: a human donor in good health (CMV status not recorded). Some clones in this sample may be carry-over from other donors' samples.

This clonotype was counted between two and nine times. The V and J genes are TRBV28 and TRBJ1-4, with unresolved D. The germline V gene has CDR1 MDHEN and CDR2 SYDVKM. V was pared by 5 bases and J by 6 bases, with 16 bases between. The CDR3 runs to 15 residues. The CDR3 reads CASSPRRFGHEKLFF. The CDR3, as DNA: TGTGCCAGCAGTCCCCGACGATTTGGACATGAAAAACTGTTTTTT.

This clonotype was detected a few times. The chain recombines TRBV7-9 with TRBJ1-4; D possibly corresponds to TRBD1 (5 bases). The V and J ends lost 5 bases and 5 bases respectively, with 15 bases between them. CDR3 length: 15 residues. CDR1 is SEHNR, CDR2 FQNEAQ, per germline (reference sequence). The CDR3 DNA is TGTGCCAGCAGCACCGGGACGGCCTTAAATGAAAAACTGTTTTTT. Its protein product is CASSTGTALNEKLFF.

The V and J genes are TRBV6-5 and TRBJ2-5, with D uncertain. The germline V gene has CDR1 MNHEY and CDR2 SVGAGI. V lost 0 bases to trimming and J lost 5 bases, with 13 bases between them. This CDR3 is built from 15 residues. CDR3 loop: CASSYSAASGETQYF. For the CDR3, the DNA is TGTGCCAGCAGTTACTCGGCCGCAAGTGGGGAGACCCAGTACTTC.

The CDR3 reads CASGRYRDGQETQYF. CDR3 nucleotide sequence: TGTGCCAGCGGCCGGTACCGGGACGGCCAAGAGACCCAGTACTTC. The chain is built from TRBV6-6 and TRBJ2-5; either TRBD1 or TRBD2 may fit D (5 bases each). The V gene's germline CDR1 is MNHNY and CDR2 SVGAGI (reference sequence). This CDR3 is 15 amino acids long. Trimming stripped 8 bases from V and 1 base from J, with 17 bases between.

This clonotype was seen repeatedly, ten times or more. The chain combines TRBV7-6 with TRBJ2-1; 9 nucleotides line up with TRBD1. Per germline, CDR1 SGHVS and CDR2 FNYEAQ. The V and J ends lost 8 bases and 6 bases, in that order; junction bases with no gene match: 14. The CDR3 contains 16 residues. The CDR3 here is CASSPRPGQGGNEQFF. In DNA, the CDR3 is TGTGCCAGCTCACCCAGGCCGGGACAGGGAGGCAATGAGCAGTTCTTC.

This clonotype was seen a handful of times. The chain employs TRBV7-9 and TRBJ2-5; TRBD2 matches at 7 bases. V was clipped by 11 bases and J by 2 bases; unmatched bases: 11. Looked up from germline, CDR1 is SEHNR and CDR2 is FQNEAQ (reference sequence). The CDR3 spans 14 residues. The CDR3 reads CAVRLGGEQETQYF. CDR3 bases: TGTGCCGTCCGTTTGGGGGGGGAGCAAGAGACCCAGTACTTC.

There are a few counts of this clonotype. The chain couples TRBV6-2 or TRBV6-3 to TRBJ1-5; no reliable D call. The V end was cut by 11 bases, the J end by 1 base, with 24 bases between. The CDR3 runs 17 residues. Germline values: CDR1 MNHEY, CDR2 SVGEGT. DNA for the CDR3: TGTGCCTCAGCAGTTCTACGGAGGGAGTCCAGCAATCAGCCCCAGCATTTT. It encodes CASAVLRRESSNQPQHF.

Ten or more counts support this clonotype. This chain joins TRBV7-2 and TRBJ2-3; 9 positions agree with TRBD2. J lost 3 bases, V lost 5 bases, and 9 bases had no gene match. This CDR3 spans 16 amino acids. CDR1 and CDR2 from the germline V gene are SGHTA and FQGNSA. The CDR3 loop reads CASSILAGARTDTQYF. In DNA form, the CDR3 reads TGTGCCAGCAGCATTTTAGCGGGGGCTCGAACAGATACGCAGTATTTT.

A remark on this clonotype: At one end the junction does not follow the germline gene, possibly because of a read error. The chain recombines TRBV7-8 with TRBJ1-2, with 9 bases matching TRBD1. CDR1 SGHVS and CDR2 FQNEAQ come from the germline V gene. The CDR3 loop spans 14 amino acids. The CDR3 DNA reads TGTGCCAACAGCTCAAGACAGGGGGACTATGGCTACACCTTC. Its translation: CANSSRQGDYGYTF.

J is TRBJ2-1 and V is TRBV19, with D tentatively TRBD1 or TRBD2 (5 bases each). The CDR3 consists of 13 residues. Germline V lookup: CDR1 LNHDA, CDR2 SQIVND (reference sequence). Trimming pared 5 bases from V and 8 bases from J, leaving 13 bases between. CDR3 residues: CASSFFQGDEQFF. The DNA for the CDR3 is TGTGCCAGTAGTTTTTTCCAGGGAGATGAGCAGTTCTTC.

The chain joins TRBV27 to TRBJ1-6; 9 nucleotides match TRBD1. The V segment lost 2 bases and the J segment 9 bases; nucleotides outside the gene matches: 8. The CDR3 sequence is 16 residues long. CDR1 MNHEY and CDR2 SMNVEV come from the germline V gene (reference sequence). This CDR3 is CASSLRNRGQGSPLHF. DNA of the CDR3: TGTGCCAGCAGTTTAAGGAACAGGGGGCAGGGTTCACCCCTCCACTTT.

J is TRBJ1-2 and V is TRBV10-3; D call uncertain. Germline V gene data show CDR1 as ENHRY and CDR2 as SYGVKD. CDR3 length: 12 amino acids. Trimming stripped 6 bases from V and 0 bases from J, with 5 bases between. The CDR3 DNA follows: TGTGCCATCAGGACATCTAACTATGGCTACACCTTC. The encoded protein is CAIRTSNYGYTF.

This clonotype has only a few counts. The chain uses TRBV6-6 and TRBJ1-2; 7 positions match TRBD1. The CDR3 covers 15 residues. Germline V CDR1 and CDR2: MNHNY, SVGAGI (reference sequence). With V trimmed by 2 bases and J by 2 bases, 5 bases remained unmatched. The CDR3 sequence: CASSYRTGENYGYTF. In DNA, the CDR3 is TGTGCCAGCAGTTACAGAACAGGGGAAAACTATGGCTACACCTTC.

DNA for the CDR3: TGCGCCAGCAGCCAAGGACAGGGGATTGGTCAGCCCCAGCATTTT. It yields the protein CASSQGQGIGQPQHF. The chain carries TRBV4-1 and TRBJ1-5, with TRBD1 identical over 8 bases. The junction had 5 bases not matched to a gene; V was cut back by 1 base and J by 6 bases. There are 15 residues in the CDR3. CDR1 is MGHRA and CDR2 is YSYEKL in the germline V gene.

This clonotype was seen ten or more times. The gene calls are TRBV7-2 and TRBJ2-1; D is unresolved. This CDR3 contains 13 residues. In germline, CDR1 is SGHTA, CDR2 FQGNSA. V gave up 3 bases and J gave up 0 bases, with 3 bases separating them. The CDR3 region has the DNA TGTGCCAGCAGCTTTAACTCCTACAATGAGCAGTTCTTC. This encodes CASSFNSYNEQFF.

The table lists this clonotype with a few counts. The chain couples TRBV12-5 to TRBJ2-2, with 8 bases lining up with TRBD1. V lost 6 bases, J lost 3 bases, and 12 bases stayed unmatched. This CDR3 has 17 residues. CDR1 is LGHNT, CDR2 FRNRAP, per germline. The CDR3 is CASGFRVDRGDTGELFF. As DNA, the CDR3 is TGTGCTAGTGGCTTTAGGGTCGACAGGGGTGACACCGGGGAGCTGTTTTTT.

This clonotype was seen only a few times. This rearrangement joins TRBV6-6 to TRBJ1-1; TRBD1 might be the D (5 bases). The CDR3 length is 14 residues. The germline V gene encodes CDR1 MNHNY and CDR2 SVGAGI (reference sequence). Trimming took 2 bases from V and 0 from J, leaving 7 bases between them. The CDR3 protein is CASSYGDLNTEAFF. The CDR3 region has the DNA TGTGCCAGCAGTTACGGGGACTTGAACACTGAAGCTTTCTTT.

This clonotype has just a few counts. The CDR3 DNA follows: TGTGCCAGCAGCTATCGAACCGCTGGGGAGCTGTTTTTT. It yields the protein CASSYRTAGELFF. The chain combines TRBV11-2 with TRBJ2-2; D unresolved. V was trimmed by 4 bases and J by 8 bases, leaving 11 bases between them. This CDR3 is 13 amino acids long. The germline gives CDR1 SGHAT, CDR2 FQNNGV.

In its sample, this clonotype was seen many times. The rearrangement links TRBV7-9 to TRBJ2-4; D not resolved. CDR3 length: 15 residues. Deletions cut 5 bases from V and 0 bases from J, with 11 bases between. Germline CDR1 reads SEHNR; CDR2 reads FQNEAQ (reference sequence). This chain's CDR3 is CASSGSGEAKNIQYF. DNA of the CDR3: TGTGCCAGCAGCGGCAGTGGGGAAGCCAAAAACATTCAGTACTTC.

The V and J genes are TRBV7-6 and TRBJ2-1, with 8 bases lining up with TRBD2. V gave up 4 bases and J gave up 12 bases; unmatched junction bases: 8. The CDR3 sequence is 13 residues long. From germline, CDR1 is SGHVS and CDR2 FNYEAQ. The DNA for the CDR3 is TGTGCCAGCAGCTCGCCGGTTGGACTAGCGCAGTTCTTC. The encoded protein is CASSSPVGLAQFF.

The gene calls are TRBV12-3 or TRBV12-4 and TRBJ2-7; D may be TRBD2 (6 bases). V gave up 6 bases and J gave up 3 bases, with 18 bases separating them. The CDR3 length is 15 residues. This chain's CDR3 is CASSPPSTGVYEQYF. CDR3 coding DNA: TGTGCCAGCAGCCCACCCTCGACGGGGGTCTACGAGCAGTACTTC.

The chain links TRBV4-1 to TRBJ1-5; 10 positions match TRBD1. Trimming at V came to 2 bases and at J to 2 bases, leaving 6 bases not matched to a gene. Germline V gives CDR1 MGHRA, CDR2 YSYEKL. CDR3 length: 17 amino acids. Here the CDR3 DNA reads TGCGCCAGCAGCCAACGATCCGGGACAGGGGGCAATCAGCCCCAGCATTTT. Protein product: CASSQRSGTGGNQPQHF.

The rearrangement uses TRBV27 and TRBJ1-1, with TRBD1 matching over 9 bases. The junction had 11 bases not matched to a gene; V was cut back by 7 bases and J by 5 bases. The CDR3 extends over 15 amino acids. Germline assignment: CDR1 MNHEY and CDR2 SMNVEV (reference sequence). CDR3 region: CASTGTGRRGTEAFF. Here the CDR3 DNA reads TGTGCCAGCACCGGGACAGGGAGAAGGGGGACTGAAGCTTTCTTT.

V usage is TRBV27 and J usage is TRBJ1-5; 9 nucleotides line up with TRBD1. This CDR3 is built from 16 residues. Germline CDR1 MNHEY, CDR2 SMNVEV (reference sequence). After removal of 5 bases from V and 4 bases from J, the junction contained 9 bases not matched to a gene. Here the CDR3 DNA reads TGTGCCAGCAGTAGCGGGACAGGGAATGTAAATCAGCCCCAGCATTTT. Translating it yields CASSSGTGNVNQPQHF.

This clonotype was found many times. The chain combines TRBV12-3 or TRBV12-4 with TRBJ1-4, with D hard to call. This CDR3 is built from 14 residues. V was shortened by 4 bases and J by 0 bases, with 6 bases between the two germline ends. CDR3 DNA sequence: TGTGCCAGCAGTTCGATTTCAACTAATGAAAAACTGTTTTTT. It is translated as CASSSISTNEKLFF.